The 10 T cell receptor beta chains given below trace back to one sample, sequenced in a study of shared clonotypes between healthy human individuals. The repertoire was sequenced with immunoSEQ multiplex PCR; TCRdb's copy has only in-frame clones and lacks some. The data contain just under 350,000 clones, around 79% of them singletons. Sequencing was carried out using memory CD4+ T cells sorted from blood. Subset described: CD45RA-negative fraction. These receptor sequences come from a man aged 30-40 years in good health.

The V gene is TRBV5-4, the J gene TRBJ2-3, with D maybe TRBD2 (5 bases). V dropped 0 bases and J dropped 3 bases, with 14 bases sitting between them. Germline V gene sequence: CDR1 SGHNT, CDR2 YYREEE (reference sequence). CDR3 length: 16 residues. Written as DNA, the CDR3 is TGTGCCAGCAGCTTGGTCGGGAAGGACCCGACAGATACGCAGTATTTT. It yields the protein CASSLVGKDPTDTQYF.

The V gene is TRBV11-3, the J gene TRBJ2-1; the match to TRBD2 covers 10 bases. Germline V CDR1 and CDR2: SGHNT, YENEEA. This CDR3 contains 16 residues. The junction had 8 bases not matched to a gene; V was cut back by 5 bases and J by 4 bases. The CDR3 DNA is TGTGCCAGCAGCCCCAGGCTAGCGGGAGAGTACAATGAGCAGTTCTTC. Its protein product is CASSPRLAGEYNEQFF.

The V call is TRBV10-3, the J call TRBJ2-2, with D hard to call. Trimming removed 6 bases at V and 4 bases at J, with 6 bases between. The germline gives CDR1 ENHRY, CDR2 SYGVKD. This CDR3 region has 12 residues. In DNA, the CDR3 is TGTGCCATCAGGGCCTTCACCGGGGAGCTGTTTTTT. Its protein is CAIRAFTGELFF.

The chain employs TRBV9 and TRBJ2-1; weak D call: TRBD1 (6 bases). This CDR3 has 16 residues. Germline CDR1 is SGDLS and CDR2 is YYNGEE. V was pared by 0 bases and J by 4 bases, with 14 bases between. The CDR3 DNA follows: TGTGCCAGCAGCGTAGGGGGGCACGTAGGGTACAATGAGCAGTTCTTC. It yields the protein CASSVGGHVGYNEQFF.

About this clone: This CDR3 is also generated by other DNA sequences in the sample. V and J are TRBV28 and TRBJ1-2; unclear D gene. This CDR3 spans 13 amino acids. The germline V and J ends were trimmed by 6 bases and 4 bases, with 12 bases remaining between them. Germline V gene sequence: CDR1 MDHEN, CDR2 SYDVKM. The CDR3 is CASSPPRGYGYTF. The DNA of the CDR3 is TGTGCCAGCAGCCCGCCTCGGGGCTATGGCTACACCTTC.

This chain uses TRBV27 with TRBJ1-2; D unresolved. V was pared by 6 bases and J by 7 bases, with 15 bases between. The CDR3 runs 13 residues. Germline values: CDR1 MNHEY, CDR2 SMNVEV (reference sequence). DNA of the CDR3: TGTGCCAGCAGGGCGACGGGGTGGGGTGGCTACACCTTC. Protein: CASRATGWGGYTF.

The table lists this clone with a few counts. V usage is TRBV6-1 and J usage is TRBJ2-1; 7 positions agree with TRBD1. Trimming cost V 4 bases and J 3 bases; bases outside gene matches: 9. Germline assignment: CDR1 MNHNS and CDR2 SASEGT. This CDR3 has 16 amino acids. The chain's CDR3 is CASSGSTGPRYNEQFF. For the CDR3, the DNA is TGTGCCAGCAGTGGGTCGACAGGGCCCCGCTACAATGAGCAGTTCTTC.

The J gene is TRBJ1-2, the V gene TRBV6-5; no clear D gene. In germline, CDR1 is MNHEY, CDR2 SVGAGI. The CDR3 runs 14 residues. The ends were cut back, 6 bases at V and 7 bases at J, with 18 bases in the middle. The CDR3 region has the DNA TGTGCCAGCAGCCCGACGGGTGGGTTGGGTGGCTACACCTTC. It specifies CASSPTGGLGGYTF.

The chain recombines TRBV5-5 with TRBJ1-3; D is ambiguous. V was pared by 0 bases and J by 0 bases, with 13 bases between. This CDR3 is built from 17 residues. CDR1 and CDR2 (germline): SGHKS, YYEKEE (reference sequence). CDR3 nucleotide sequence: TGTGCCAGCAGCTTGGTTCGAGGAGATCACTCTGGAAACACCATATATTTT. This codes for CASSLVRGDHSGNTIYF.

V and J are TRBV9 and TRBJ2-3; a possible D gene is TRBD2 (6 bases). V lost 0 bases to trimming and J lost 2 bases, with 10 bases between them. CDR3 length: 15 amino acids. Germline CDR1 reads SGDLS; CDR2 reads YYNGEE. CDR3 DNA sequence: TGTGCCAGCAGCGTAGTGGCGGGGTCCACAGATACGCAGTATTTT. The encoded protein is CASSVVAGSTDTQYF.